This record looks at one T cell receptor beta chain sequence and its context. Its antigen remains unidentified. Clones were sequenced by immunoSEQ multiplex PCR, and TCRdb holds only the in-frame ones, with some missing. The sample has fewer than 150,000 clones, over 90% seen once. This sample stems from a study of T cell responses to AZD1222 COVID-19 vaccine. Across the whole study: Second doses were pooled across both intervals (about 4 or about 12 weeks).

Germline loops: CDR1 SEHNR, CDR2 FQNEAQ (reference sequence). With 5 bases clipped from V and 0 bases from J, the junction kept 9 bases outside the gene matches. The CDR3 is 19 amino acids. Study-wide points: The number of AZD1222 recipients seropositive at baseline was only five or six. A mostly white British donor set with more females was recruited, and clonal diversity was possibly underestimated.

The source material was peripheral blood, sampled on day 0 of AZD1222 vaccination. The V gene is TRBV7-9, the J gene TRBJ2-6; 11 bases match TRBD1. The receptor comes from an adult in good health. The CDR3 sequence is CASSIRTGGVPSGANVLTF. In DNA, the CDR3 is TGTGCCAGCAGCATAAGGACAGGGGGCGTCCCCTCTGGGGCCAACGTCCTGACTTTC.